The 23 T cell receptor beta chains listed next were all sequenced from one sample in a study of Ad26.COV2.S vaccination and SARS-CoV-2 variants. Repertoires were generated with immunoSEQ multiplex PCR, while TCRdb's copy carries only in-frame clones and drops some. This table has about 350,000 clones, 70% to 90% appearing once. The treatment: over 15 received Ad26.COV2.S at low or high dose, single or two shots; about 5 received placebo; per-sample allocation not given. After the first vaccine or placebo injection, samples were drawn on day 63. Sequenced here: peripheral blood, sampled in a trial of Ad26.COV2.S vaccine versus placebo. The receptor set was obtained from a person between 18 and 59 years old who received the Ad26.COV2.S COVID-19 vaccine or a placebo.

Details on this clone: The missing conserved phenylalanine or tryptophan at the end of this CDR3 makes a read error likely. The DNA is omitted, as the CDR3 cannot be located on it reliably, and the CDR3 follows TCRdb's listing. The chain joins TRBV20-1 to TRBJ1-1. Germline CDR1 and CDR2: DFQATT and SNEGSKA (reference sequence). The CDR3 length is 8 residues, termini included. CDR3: CSARSVTS.

Here the CDR3 DNA reads TGCGCCAGCAGCCAAAACGGGAGAAACACCGGGGAGCTGTTTTTT. Translated, it gives CASSQNGRNTGELFF. The chain recombines TRBV4-1 with TRBJ2-2, with D maybe TRBD2 (6 bases). V lost 2 bases and J 2 bases, leaving 9 bases between the germline ends. CDR1 is MGHRA and CDR2 is YSYEKL in the germline V gene. The CDR3 is 15 residues long.

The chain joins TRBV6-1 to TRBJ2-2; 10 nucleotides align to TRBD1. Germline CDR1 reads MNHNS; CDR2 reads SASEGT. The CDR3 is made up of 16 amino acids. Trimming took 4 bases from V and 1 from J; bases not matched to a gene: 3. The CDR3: CASSARTGGNTGELFF. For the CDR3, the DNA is TGTGCCAGCAGTGCGCGGACAGGGGGGAACACCGGGGAGCTGTTTTTT.

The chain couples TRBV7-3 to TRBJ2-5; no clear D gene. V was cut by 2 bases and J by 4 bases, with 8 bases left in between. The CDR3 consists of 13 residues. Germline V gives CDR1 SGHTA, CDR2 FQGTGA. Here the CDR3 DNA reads TGTGCCAGCAGCTTAGTGTTAGGAGAGACCCAGTACTTC. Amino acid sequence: CASSLVLGETQYF.

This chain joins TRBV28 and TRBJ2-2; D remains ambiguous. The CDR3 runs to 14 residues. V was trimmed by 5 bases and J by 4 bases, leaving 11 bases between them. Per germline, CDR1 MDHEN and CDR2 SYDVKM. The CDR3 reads CASSLNSGTGELFF. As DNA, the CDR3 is TGTGCCAGCAGTCTCAACTCTGGCACCGGGGAGCTGTTTTTT.

The CDR3 nucleotides are TGTGCCAGCTCACCATTCGGAAGCGGGAGTAGGACGGCCAATGAGCAGTTCTTC. Its translation: CASSPFGSGSRTANEQFF. The gene calls are TRBV18 and TRBJ2-1; 8 bases line up with TRBD2. This CDR3 comprises 18 residues. CDR1 is KGHSH and CDR2 is LQKENI in the germline V gene. The V and J ends lost 2 bases and 6 bases, in that order; junction bases with no gene match: 15.

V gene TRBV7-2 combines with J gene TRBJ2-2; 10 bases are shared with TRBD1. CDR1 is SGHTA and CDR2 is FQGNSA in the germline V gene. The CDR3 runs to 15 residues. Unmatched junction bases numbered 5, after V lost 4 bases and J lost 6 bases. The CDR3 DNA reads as TGTGCCAGCAGCTCCGGACAGGGGGTGGCCGGGGAGCTGTTTTTT. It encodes CASSSGQGVAGELFF.

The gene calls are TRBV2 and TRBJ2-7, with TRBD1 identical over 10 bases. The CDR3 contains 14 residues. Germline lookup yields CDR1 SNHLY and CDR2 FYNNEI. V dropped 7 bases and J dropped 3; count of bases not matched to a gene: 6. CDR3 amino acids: CASKGQGKDYEQYF. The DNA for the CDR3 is TGTGCCAGCAAGGGACAGGGGAAAGACTACGAGCAGTACTTC.

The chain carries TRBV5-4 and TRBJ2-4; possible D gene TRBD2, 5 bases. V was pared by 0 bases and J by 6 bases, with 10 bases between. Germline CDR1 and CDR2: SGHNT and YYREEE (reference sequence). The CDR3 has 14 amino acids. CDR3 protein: CASSLDPGGNIQYF. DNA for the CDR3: TGTGCCAGCAGCTTGGACCCCGGAGGAAACATTCAGTACTTC.

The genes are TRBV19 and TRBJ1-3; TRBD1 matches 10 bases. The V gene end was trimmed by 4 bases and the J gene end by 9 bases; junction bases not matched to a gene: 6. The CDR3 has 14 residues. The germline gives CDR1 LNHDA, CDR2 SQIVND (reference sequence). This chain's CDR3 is CASSTGQGRSTIYF. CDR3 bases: TGTGCCAGTAGTACGGGACAGGGGAGGAGCACCATATATTTT.

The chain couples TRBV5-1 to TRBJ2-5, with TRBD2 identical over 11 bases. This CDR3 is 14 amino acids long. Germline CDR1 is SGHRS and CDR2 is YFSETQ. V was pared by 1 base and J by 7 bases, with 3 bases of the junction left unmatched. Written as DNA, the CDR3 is TGCGCCAGCAGCTTGACTAGCGGGGGCACGACCCAGTACTTC. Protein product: CASSLTSGGTTQYF. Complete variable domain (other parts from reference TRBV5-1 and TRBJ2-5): KAGVTQTPRYLIKTRGQQVTLSCSPISGHRSVSWYQQTPGQGLQFLFEYFSETQRNKGNFPGRFSGRQFSNSRSEMNVSTLELGDSALYLCASSLTSGGTTQYFGPGTRLLVL.

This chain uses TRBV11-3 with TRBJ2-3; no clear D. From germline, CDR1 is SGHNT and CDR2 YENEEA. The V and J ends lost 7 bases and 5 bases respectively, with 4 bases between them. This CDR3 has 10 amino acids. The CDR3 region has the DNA TGTGCCAGCACCCTAGATACGCAGTATTTT. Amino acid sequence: CASTLDTQYF.

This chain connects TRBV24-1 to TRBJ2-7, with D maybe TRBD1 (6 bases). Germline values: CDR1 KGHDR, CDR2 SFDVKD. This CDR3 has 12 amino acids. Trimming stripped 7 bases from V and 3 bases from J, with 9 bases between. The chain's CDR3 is CATSQGNYEQYF. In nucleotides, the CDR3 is TGTGCCACCAGCCAGGGGAACTACGAGCAGTACTTC.

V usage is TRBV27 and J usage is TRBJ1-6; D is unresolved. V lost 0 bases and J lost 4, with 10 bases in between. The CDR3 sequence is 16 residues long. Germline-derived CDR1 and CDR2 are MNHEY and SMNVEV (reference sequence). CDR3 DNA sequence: TGTGCCAGCAGTTTATCTCGGGAGCGTTATAATTCACCCCTCCACTTT. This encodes CASSLSRERYNSPLHF.

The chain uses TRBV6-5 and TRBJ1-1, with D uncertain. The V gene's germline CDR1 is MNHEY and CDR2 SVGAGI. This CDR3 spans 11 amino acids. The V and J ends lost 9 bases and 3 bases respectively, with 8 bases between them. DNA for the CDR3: TGTGCCAGTACCTATTACACTGAAGCTTTCTTT. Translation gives CASTYYTEAFF.

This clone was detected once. DNA for the CDR3: TGCGCCAGCAGCTTGTCGGGGGGGCATCAGCCCCAGCATTTT. This codes for CASSLSGGHQPQHF. The chain combines TRBV5-1 with TRBJ1-5; D is possibly TRBD1 (6 bases). The CDR3 has 14 residues. CDR1 and CDR2 from the germline V gene are SGHRS and YFSETQ. Trimming removed 1 base at V and 5 bases at J, with 10 bases between.

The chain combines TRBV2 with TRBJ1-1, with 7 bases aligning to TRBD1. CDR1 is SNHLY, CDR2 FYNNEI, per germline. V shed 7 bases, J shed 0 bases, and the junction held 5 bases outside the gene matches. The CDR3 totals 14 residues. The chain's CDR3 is CASTPQGMNTEAFF. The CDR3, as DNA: TGTGCCAGCACCCCACAGGGGATGAACACTGAAGCTTTCTTT.

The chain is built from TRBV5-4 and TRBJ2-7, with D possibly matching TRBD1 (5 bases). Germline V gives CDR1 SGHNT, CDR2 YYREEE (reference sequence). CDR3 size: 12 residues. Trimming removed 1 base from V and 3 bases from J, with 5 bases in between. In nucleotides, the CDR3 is TGTGCCAGCAGCTTGACAGGCTACGAGCAGTACTTC. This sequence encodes CASSLTGYEQYF.

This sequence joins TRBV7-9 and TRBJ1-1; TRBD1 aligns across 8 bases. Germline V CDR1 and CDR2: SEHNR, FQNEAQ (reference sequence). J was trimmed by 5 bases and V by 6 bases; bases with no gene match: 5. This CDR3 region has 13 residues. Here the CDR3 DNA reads TGTGCCAGCAGTTTTCAGGGGGCAACTGAAGCTTTCTTT. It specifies CASSFQGATEAFF.

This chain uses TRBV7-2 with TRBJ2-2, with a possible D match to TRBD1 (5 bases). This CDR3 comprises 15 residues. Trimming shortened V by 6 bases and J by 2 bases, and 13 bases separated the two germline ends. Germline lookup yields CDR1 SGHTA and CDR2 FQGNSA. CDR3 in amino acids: CASRIGQVNTGELFF. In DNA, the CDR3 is TGTGCCAGCAGGATTGGACAAGTAAACACCGGGGAGCTGTTTTTT. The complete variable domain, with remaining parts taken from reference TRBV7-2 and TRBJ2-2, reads GAGVSQSPSNKVTEKGKDVELRCDPISGHTALYWYRQSLGQGLEFLIYFQGNSAPDKSGLPSDRFSAERTGGSVSTLTIQRTQQEDSAVYLCASRIGQVNTGELFFGEGSRLTVL.

This CDR3 is CASSQDGGPGELFF. The CDR3, as DNA: TGTGCCAGCAGCCAAGACGGCGGGCCCGGGGAGCTGTTTTTT. The V and J genes are TRBV3-1 (or the pseudogene TRBV3-2) and TRBJ2-2; perhaps TRBD2 as D (5 bases). Germline values: CDR1 LGHDT, CDR2 YNNKEL (reference sequence). The CDR3 runs to 14 residues. V dropped 0 bases and J dropped 6 bases, with 8 bases sitting between them.

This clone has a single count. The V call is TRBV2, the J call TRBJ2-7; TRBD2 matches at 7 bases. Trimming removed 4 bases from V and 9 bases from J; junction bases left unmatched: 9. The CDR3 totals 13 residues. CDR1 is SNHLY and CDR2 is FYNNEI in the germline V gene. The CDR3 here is CASSGLAGVGQYF. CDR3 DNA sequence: TGTGCCAGCAGTGGACTAGCTGGCGTAGGGCAGTACTTC.

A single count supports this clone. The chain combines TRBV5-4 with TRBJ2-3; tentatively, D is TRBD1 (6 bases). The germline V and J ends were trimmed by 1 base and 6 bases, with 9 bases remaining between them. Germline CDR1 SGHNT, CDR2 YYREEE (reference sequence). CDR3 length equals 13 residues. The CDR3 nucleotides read TGTGCCAGCAGCTTGTTGGGGGCTGATACGCAGTATTTT. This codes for CASSLLGADTQYF. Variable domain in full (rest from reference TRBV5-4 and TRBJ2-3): ETGVTQSPTHLIKTRGQQVTLRCSSQSGHNTVSWYQQALGQGPQFIFQYYREEENGRGNFPPRFSGLQFPNYSSELNVNALELDDSALYLCASSLLGADTQYFGPGTRLTVL.